This passage covers 3 T cell receptor beta chains from one sample sequenced in a study of T cells after yellow fever vaccination. In TCRdb, the 5' RACE reads were re-called with MiXCR into one record per CDR3 protein. Of 300,000 to 400,000 distinct CDR3 sequences in the sample, around 6.4% are singletons; the top ten hold approximately 15%. Sample: PBMCs, taken 5 days after the yellow fever booster vaccination. The receptors were gathered from a man younger than 40 who received the YFV17D yellow fever vaccine.

Only a few counts were recorded for this clonotype. The genes are TRBV6-1 and TRBJ1-2, with D uncertain. The CDR3 length is 13 residues. The V gene's germline CDR1 is MNHNS and CDR2 SASEGT. V lost 5 bases and J 2 bases, leaving 9 bases between the germline ends. The CDR3 protein is CASSPLRNYGYTF. Here the CDR3 DNA reads TGTGCCAGCAGTCCGCTTAGGAACTATGGCTACACCTTC.

The genes are TRBV7-3 and TRBJ2-3; 14 nucleotides align to TRBD2. The J segment lost 7 bases and the V segment lost 1 base, leaving 19 bases of the junction unmatched. The CDR3 is 21 amino acids. CDR1 SGHTA and CDR2 FQGTGA come from the germline V gene. This CDR3 is CASSLKLGTSGSPPTQHTQYF. The CDR3 DNA is TGTGCCAGCAGCTTAAAGCTAGGGACTAGCGGGAGCCCCCCCACACAGCATACGCAGTATTTT.

This clonotype appeared a few times. J is TRBJ1-1 and V is TRBV6-1; no clear D gene. CDR3 length: 14 amino acids. CDR1 and CDR2 from the germline V gene are MNHNS and SASEGT. Trimming shortened V by 5 bases and J by 0 bases, and 10 bases separated the two germline ends. The chain's CDR3 is CASSPRIMNTEAFF. The CDR3 DNA is TGTGCCAGCAGTCCAAGGATTATGAACACTGAAGCTTTCTTT.